Shown below are 30 T cell receptor beta chains from a single sample sequenced in a study of metastatic and nonmetastatic thyroid tumors. TCRdb re-called the PCR reads through MiXCR. Of around 59,000 clones listed, roughly 17% are singletons. Patients had received no treatment of any kind before thyroid surgery. Sequenced input: blood. These TCRs come from a male donor with papillary thyroid cancer or a benign thyroid nodule (not recorded which). Some clones in this sample may be carry-over from other donors' samples.

Ten or more counts support this clone. V is TRBV11-3 and J is TRBJ2-2, with unresolved D. V dropped 0 bases and J dropped 4 bases, with 6 bases sitting between them. This CDR3 contains 14 residues. Per the germline V gene, CDR1 is SGHNT and CDR2 is YENEEA. CDR3 DNA: TGTGCCAGCAGCTTAGATCCGGGCACCGGGGAGCTGTTTTTT. Translation: CASSLDPGTGELFF.

The gene calls are TRBV6-1 and TRBJ1-1, with D possibly matching TRBD1 (6 bases). V was shortened by 3 bases and J by 4 bases, with 12 bases between the two germline ends. Germline CDR1 is MNHNS and CDR2 is SASEGT. This CDR3 spans 14 amino acids. The CDR3 DNA sequence: TGTGCCAGCAGTGACAGGGGTTTGAGCACTGAAGCTTTCTTT. This translates into CASSDRGLSTEAFF.

The table lists this clone with many counts. This chain connects TRBV9 to TRBJ2-2; 10 positions match TRBD1. The germline V gene has CDR1 SGDLS and CDR2 YYNGEE. CDR3 length: 17 amino acids. J lost 6 bases, V lost 3 bases, and 11 bases had no gene match. CDR3 amino acids: CASSAIPGTGAPGELFF. As DNA, the CDR3 is TGTGCCAGCAGCGCGATCCCCGGGACAGGGGCTCCCGGGGAGCTGTTTTTT.

A remark on this clone: A much larger clonotype is one base distant, so this may be a read error. Other DNA sequences within the sample encode an identical CDR3. The V call is TRBV7-3, the J call TRBJ2-3; TRBD2 aligns across 9 bases. Per germline, CDR1 SGHTA and CDR2 FQGTGA. V lost 4 bases and J lost 6; bases outside the gene matches: 11. This CDR3 contains 16 residues. The CDR3 nucleotides are TGTGCCAGCAGCTCCCAGGGAGCGGGGGGCCGTGATACGCAGTATTTT. Amino acids: CASSSQGAGGRDTQYF.

This clone was detected many times. The chain recombines TRBV20-1 with TRBJ2-4, with D possibly matching TRBD2 (6 bases). From germline, CDR1 is DFQATT and CDR2 SNEGSKA (reference sequence). There are 16 residues in the CDR3. V was clipped by 0 bases and J by 0 bases, with 12 bases between them. The CDR3 protein is CSAREQSGLAKNIQYF. CDR3 nucleotide sequence: TGCAGTGCTAGAGAGCAGTCGGGACTAGCCAAAAACATTCAGTACTTC.

This clone was seen ten or more times. This chain joins TRBV7-2 and TRBJ2-5; 7 nucleotides match TRBD1. Germline-derived CDR1 and CDR2 are SGHTA and FQGNSA. CDR3 length: 15 residues. V gave up 0 bases and J gave up 4 bases; unmatched junction bases: 5. CDR3 sequence: CASSLAPGQIETQYF. In DNA, the CDR3 is TGTGCCAGCAGCTTAGCTCCGGGACAGATAGAGACCCAGTACTTC.

Comment on this clone: This sequence may be a read error, since a much larger clone differs from it by one base. Distinct nucleotide sequences in the sample also encode this CDR3. The gene calls are TRBV3-1 and TRBJ2-4; D gene uncertain. V was pared by 3 bases and J by 10 bases, with 7 bases between. Germline-derived CDR1 and CDR2 are LGHDT and YNNKEL (reference sequence). The CDR3 is made up of 11 amino acids. This chain's CDR3 is CASSHGLIQYF. The CDR3 coding sequence is TGTGCCAGCAGCCACGGTCTAATTCAGTACTTC.

This clone is a singleton in its sample. The V gene is TRBV5-1, the J gene TRBJ2-7; D not certain. Germline assignment: CDR1 SGHRS and CDR2 YFSETQ. Trimming cost V 4 bases and J 2 bases, with 10 bases left between them. The CDR3 runs to 13 residues. In DNA form, the CDR3 reads TGCGCCAGCAGCGGCCAAACTACCTACGAGCAGTACTTC. The encoded protein is CASSGQTTYEQYF. The full variable domain, rest sourced from reference TRBV5-1 and TRBJ2-7, is KAGVTQTPRYLIKTRGQQVTLSCSPISGHRSVSWYQQTPGQGLQFLFEYFSETQRNKGNFPGRFSGRQFSNSRSEMNVSTLELGDSALYLCASSGQTTYEQYFGPGTRLTVT.

This chain joins TRBV9 and TRBJ2-6, with D perhaps TRBD1 (5 bases). Germline CDR1 reads SGDLS; CDR2 reads YYNGEE. The CDR3 is 15 residues long. Trimming shortened V by 1 base and J by 0 bases, and 5 bases separated the two germline ends. In DNA, the CDR3 is TGTGCCAGCAGCGTAACAGGCTCTGGGGCCAACGTCCTGACTTTC. Translating it yields CASSVTGSGANVLTF.

This clone came up many times. This rearrangement joins TRBV6-1 to TRBJ2-3; D might be TRBD2 (6 bases). The CDR3 is 15 residues long. V was pared by 2 bases and J by 3 bases, with 12 bases between. The germline gives CDR1 MNHNS, CDR2 SASEGT. CDR3 nucleotides: TGTGCCAGCAGTGAATTGGGGGGAGAAACAGATACGCAGTATTTT. Its translation: CASSELGGETDTQYF.

This chain joins TRBV6-1 and TRBJ1-1; D gene unclear. The CDR3 runs to 13 residues. CDR1 is MNHNS and CDR2 is SASEGT in the germline V gene. Trimming took 6 bases from V and 1 from J, leaving 9 bases between them. CDR3 region: CASRLTRNTEAFF. CDR3 bases: TGTGCCAGCAGGCTCACAAGGAACACTGAAGCTTTCTTT.

This clone was counted ten times or more. This chain joins TRBV14 and TRBJ1-3; D not certain. Germline values: CDR1 SGHDN, CDR2 FVKESK. The V and J ends lost 2 bases and 9 bases respectively, with 8 bases between them. The CDR3 has 12 amino acids. CDR3 loop: CASSQMWSTIYF. Written as DNA, the CDR3 is TGTGCCAGCAGCCAAATGTGGAGCACCATATATTTT. The whole variable domain, remainder taken from reference TRBV14 and TRBJ1-3, is EAGVTQFPSHSVIEKGQTVTLRCDPISGHDNLYWYRRVMGKEIKFLLHFVKESKQDESGMPNNRFLAERTGGTYSTLKVQPAELEDSGVYFCASSQMWSTIYFGEGSWLTVV.

This clone was recorded many times. The chain uses TRBV28 and TRBJ1-1, with 12 positions matching TRBD1. V was pared by 2 bases and J by 5 bases, with 6 bases of the junction left unmatched. Looked up from germline, CDR1 is MDHEN and CDR2 is SYDVKM. This CDR3 spans 16 amino acids. The CDR3 is CASSLMGQGAPTEAFF. The DNA for the CDR3 is TGTGCCAGCAGTTTAATGGGACAGGGGGCGCCGACTGAAGCTTTCTTT.

This clone came up a few times. One end of the junction fails to match germline, which may point to a read error. This rearrangement joins TRBV12-3 or TRBV12-4 to TRBJ2-7, with 7 bases matching TRBD2. The CDR3 covers 16 residues. The DNA for the CDR3 is TGTGCCAGCAGTTTTACTATCGGGGGGTGGTCCTACGACCAGTACTTC. Residues: CASSFTIGGWSYDQYF.

The J gene is TRBJ2-1, the V gene TRBV24-1; TRBD1 is a possible D gene (5 bases). Germline values: CDR1 KGHDR, CDR2 SFDVKD. This CDR3 is built from 13 residues. With 3 bases removed from V and 13 bases from J, the gap between germline ends came to 15 bases. The CDR3 protein is CATSDRTREDQFF. For the CDR3, the DNA is TGTGCCACCAGTGATCGGACAAGGGAAGATCAGTTCTTC.

Remarks on this clone: Germline and junction disagree at one end, which may indicate a read error. The chain has TRBV12-3 or TRBV12-4 and TRBJ2-7; D call uncertain. The CDR3 spans 12 residues. The CDR3 DNA is TGTGCCAGAAGTTTGAGGAAGGACGAGAAGTACTTC. It is translated as CARSLRKDEKYF.

The genes are TRBV18 and TRBJ1-2; the D is unclear. Germline CDR1 KGHSH, CDR2 LQKENI. V lost 2 bases, J lost 3 bases, and 13 bases lay in between. This CDR3 has 15 amino acids. CDR3 loop: CASSPREGRDYGYTF. CDR3 nucleotides: TGTGCCAGCTCACCAAGAGAAGGACGGGACTATGGCTACACCTTC. The full variable domain, its missing parts supplied by reference TRBV18 and TRBJ1-2, is NAGVMQNPRHLVRRRGQEARLRCSPMKGHSHVYWYRQLPEEGLKFMVYLQKENIIDESGMPKERFSAEFPKEGPSILRIQQVVRGDSAAYFCASSPREGRDYGYTFGSGTRLTVV.

Points on this clone: It may be a read error: a sequence one base away is much more abundant. This chain connects TRBV20-1 to TRBJ2-1, with unresolved D. The ends were cut back, 1 base at V and 7 bases at J, with 11 bases in the middle. This CDR3 has 13 amino acids. Germline CDR1 reads DFQATT; CDR2 reads SNEGSKA (reference sequence). The CDR3 coding sequence is TGCAGTGCTAGAGTACGTCTCCGGAATGAGCAGTTCTTC. Amino acids: CSARVRLRNEQFF.

The chain is built from TRBV20-1 and TRBJ2-1; the D is unclear. The germline V and J ends were trimmed by 6 bases and 0 bases, with 12 bases remaining between them. The germline V gene has CDR1 DFQATT and CDR2 SNEGSKA (reference sequence). CDR3 length equals 14 residues. CDR3 protein: CSALHGNSYNEQFF. The CDR3 nucleotides are TGCAGTGCCCTACACGGAAACTCCTACAATGAGCAGTTCTTC.

This clone was seen many times. CDR3 residues: CASSEGIRNEQYV. The CDR3 DNA sequence: TGTGCCAGCTCAGAAGGTATCAGAAACGAGCAGTACGTC. The rearrangement uses TRBV18 and TRBJ2-7; D is unclear. The CDR3 is 13 amino acids. CDR1 is KGHSH and CDR2 is LQKENI in the germline V gene. Trimming stripped 5 bases from V and 5 bases from J, with 13 bases between.

In this sample, this clone turned up a few times. This may be a read error: a much more frequent sequence differs by one nucleotide. The rearrangement links TRBV19 to TRBJ2-2, with TRBD1 matching 7 bases. The junction had 9 bases not matched to a gene; V was cut back by 7 bases and J by 4 bases. CDR1 LNHDA and CDR2 SQIVND come from the germline V gene (reference sequence). This CDR3 is built from 15 residues. The CDR3 coding sequence is TGTGCCAGTATCCAGCAGACAGGGATCACCGGGGAGCTGTTTTTT. It yields the protein CASIQQTGITGELFF.

This clone was picked up many times. This chain uses TRBV2 with TRBJ1-2; D uncertain. Germline values: CDR1 SNHLY, CDR2 FYNNEI. The CDR3 sequence is 14 residues long. Trimming left V 6 bases short and J 2 bases short, with 13 bases between. The CDR3 nucleotides are TGTGCCAGCAGCGGCCAGACAATCAACTATGGCTACACCTTC. Encoded protein: CASSGQTINYGYTF.

This clone was counted only a few times. Just one base apart from a much larger clone, this may be a read error. The rearrangement joins TRBV29-1 to TRBJ2-2, with TRBD1 matching over 8 bases. The CDR3 is made up of 14 amino acids. From germline, CDR1 is SQVTM and CDR2 ANQGSEA. The CDR3 sequence: CRVGRQGPTGELFF. The CDR3 DNA reads TGCAGAGTTGGACGACAGGGGCCTACCGGGGAGCTGTTTTTT.

This clone was seen only a few times. This may be a read error, as it is one base from a much larger clone. The CDR3 protein is CSARYNEQFF. CDR3 coding DNA: TGCAGTGCTAGATACAATGAGCAGTTCTTC. This chain links TRBV20-1 with TRBJ2-1; D call uncertain. This CDR3 region has 10 residues. Looked up from germline, CDR1 is DFQATT and CDR2 is SNEGSKA (reference sequence). The ends were cut back, 2 bases at V and 4 bases at J, with 0 bases in the middle.

This clone was observed many times. V usage is TRBV6-2 or TRBV6-3 and J usage is TRBJ1-4; tentative D call: TRBD1 (5 bases). The CDR3 has 13 amino acids. Trimming removed 2 bases at V and 5 bases at J, with 6 bases between. Per the germline V gene, CDR1 is MNHEY and CDR2 is SVGEGT. CDR3 sequence reads: CASSYRDNEKLFF. The CDR3 bases are TGTGCCAGCAGTTACCGGGACAATGAAAAACTGTTTTTT.

In its sample, this clone was seen many times. V is TRBV4-1 and J is TRBJ1-2; TRBD1 aligns across 9 bases. Per germline, CDR1 MGHRA and CDR2 YSYEKL. The CDR3 is 15 residues long. Trimming removed 4 bases from V and 4 bases from J; junction bases left unmatched: 7. CDR3 in DNA: TGCGCCAGCAGCCGGACAGGGGAATCCTCCTATGGCTACACCTTC. Its protein is CASSRTGESSYGYTF.

The rearrangement joins TRBV5-1 to TRBJ1-1; possible D gene TRBD1, 6 bases. The CDR3 consists of 15 residues. The germline V gene encodes CDR1 SGHRS and CDR2 YFSETQ. Trimming took off 3 bases at V and 5 bases at J, with 17 bases between the two ends. CDR3 coding DNA: TGCGCCAGCAGCTGGGACATAGTGGTGGATACTGAAGCTTTCTTT. As protein: CASSWDIVVDTEAFF.

This clone has at least ten counts. The J gene is TRBJ1-1, the V gene TRBV3-1; D is perhaps TRBD1 (6 bases). Germline V gene lookup returns CDR1 LGHDT and CDR2 YNNKEL (reference sequence). The CDR3 extends over 14 amino acids. Trimming shortened V by 6 bases and J by 0 bases, and 11 bases separated the two germline ends. As DNA, the CDR3 is TGTGCCAGCAGGGGGTACAGGGTGAACACTGAAGCTTTCTTT. Protein sequence: CASRGYRVNTEAFF.

The sample holds a few counts of this clone. This could be a read error, since a much larger clone is one nucleotide away. The V gene is TRBV5-6, the J gene TRBJ2-1, with 8 bases fitting TRBD1. The trim removed 6 bases at V and 4 bases at J, leaving 3 bases unmatched. CDR1 is SGHDT, CDR2 YYEEEE, per germline. CDR3 length: 13 residues. CDR3 sequence: CASNRGRYNEQFF. As DNA, the CDR3 is TGTGCCAGCAACAGGGGGAGATACAATGAGCAGTTCTTC.

This clone has a handful of counts. This may be a read error: a much more frequent sequence differs by one nucleotide. V usage is TRBV11-1 and J usage is TRBJ2-1; 10 nucleotides line up with TRBD2. Looked up from germline, CDR1 is SGHAT and CDR2 is FQDESV (reference sequence). The CDR3 length is 15 residues. CDR3: CASSLLAGVFLEQFF. CDR3 DNA sequence: TGCGCCAGCAGCTTGCTAGCGGGAGTTTTTCTTGAGCAGTTCTTC.